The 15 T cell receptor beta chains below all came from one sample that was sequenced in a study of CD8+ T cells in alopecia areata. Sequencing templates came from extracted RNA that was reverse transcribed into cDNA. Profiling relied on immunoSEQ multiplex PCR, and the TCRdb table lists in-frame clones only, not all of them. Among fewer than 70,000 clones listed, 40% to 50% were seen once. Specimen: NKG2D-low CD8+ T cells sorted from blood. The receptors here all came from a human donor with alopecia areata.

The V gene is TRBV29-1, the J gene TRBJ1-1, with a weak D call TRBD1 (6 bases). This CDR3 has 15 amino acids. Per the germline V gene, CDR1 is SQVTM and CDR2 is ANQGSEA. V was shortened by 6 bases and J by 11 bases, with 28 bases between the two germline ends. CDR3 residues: CSVPWPYSPNQGAFF. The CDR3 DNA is TGCAGCGTCCCCTGGCCGTACAGCCCCAACCAGGGGGCTTTCTTT.

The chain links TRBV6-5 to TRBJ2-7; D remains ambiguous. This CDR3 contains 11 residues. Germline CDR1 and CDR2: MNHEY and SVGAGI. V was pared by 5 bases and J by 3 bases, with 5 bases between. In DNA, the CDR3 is TGTGCCAGCAGTCGCAACTACGAGCAGTACTTC. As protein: CASSRNYEQYF.

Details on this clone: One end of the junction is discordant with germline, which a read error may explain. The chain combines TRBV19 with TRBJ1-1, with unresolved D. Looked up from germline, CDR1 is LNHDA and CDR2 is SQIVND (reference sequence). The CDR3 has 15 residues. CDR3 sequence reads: CASSIGAPMNTEALF. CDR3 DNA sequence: TGTGCCAGTAGTATAGGGGCACCTATGAACACTGAAGCTCTCTTT.

The CDR3 sequence is CASSEYSREPNNEQFF. For the CDR3, the DNA is TGCGCCAGCAGTGAGTACTCTCGGGAGCCGAACAATGAGCAGTTCTTC. V and J are TRBV10-2 and TRBJ2-1; D might be TRBD2 (6 bases). Trimming shortened V by 1 base and J by 5 bases, and 15 bases separated the two germline ends. The CDR3 extends over 16 amino acids. The germline gives CDR1 WSHSY, CDR2 SAAADI.

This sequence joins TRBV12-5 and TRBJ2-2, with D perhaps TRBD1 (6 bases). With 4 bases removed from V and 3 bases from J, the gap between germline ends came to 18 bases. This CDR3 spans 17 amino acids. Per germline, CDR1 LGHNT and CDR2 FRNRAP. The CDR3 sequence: CASGSSRDTRHTGELFF. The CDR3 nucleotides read TGTGCTAGTGGTTCGTCCCGGGACACGCGCCACACCGGGGAGCTGTTTTTT.

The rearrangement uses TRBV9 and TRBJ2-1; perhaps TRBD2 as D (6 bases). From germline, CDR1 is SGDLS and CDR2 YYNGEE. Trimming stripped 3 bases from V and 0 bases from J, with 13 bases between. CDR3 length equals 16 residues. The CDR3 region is CASSAEGLASYNEQFF. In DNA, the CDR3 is TGTGCCAGCAGCGCAGAGGGACTCGCCTCCTACAATGAGCAGTTCTTC.

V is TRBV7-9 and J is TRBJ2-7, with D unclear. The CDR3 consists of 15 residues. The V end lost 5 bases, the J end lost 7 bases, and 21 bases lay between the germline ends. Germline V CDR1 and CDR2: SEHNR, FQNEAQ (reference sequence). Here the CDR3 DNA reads TGTGCCAGCAGCCCACAGCAAGGTCGCCCTCGGGAGCAGTACTTC. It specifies CASSPQQGRPREQYF.

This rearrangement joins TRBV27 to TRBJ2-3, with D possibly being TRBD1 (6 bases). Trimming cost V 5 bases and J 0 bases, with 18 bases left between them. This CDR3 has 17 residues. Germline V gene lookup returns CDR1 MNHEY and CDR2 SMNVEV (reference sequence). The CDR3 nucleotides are TGTGCCAGCAGTCGGGTTGGCGTGGGGGCTAGCACAGATACGCAGTATTTT. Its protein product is CASSRVGVGASTDTQYF.

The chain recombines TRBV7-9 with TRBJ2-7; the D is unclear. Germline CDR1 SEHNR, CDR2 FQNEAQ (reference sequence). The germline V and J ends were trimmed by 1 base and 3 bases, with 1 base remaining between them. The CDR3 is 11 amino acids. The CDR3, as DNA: TGTGCCAGCAGCTTAGACTACGAGCAGTACTTC. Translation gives CASSLDYEQYF.

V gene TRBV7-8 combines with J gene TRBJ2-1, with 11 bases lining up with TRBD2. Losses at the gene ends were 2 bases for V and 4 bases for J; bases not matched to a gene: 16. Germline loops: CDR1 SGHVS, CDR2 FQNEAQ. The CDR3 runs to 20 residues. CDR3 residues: CASSLPGGMSSGRTYNEQFF. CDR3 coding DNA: TGTGCCAGCAGCTTACCAGGAGGCATGTCTAGCGGGAGGACTTACAATGAGCAGTTCTTC.

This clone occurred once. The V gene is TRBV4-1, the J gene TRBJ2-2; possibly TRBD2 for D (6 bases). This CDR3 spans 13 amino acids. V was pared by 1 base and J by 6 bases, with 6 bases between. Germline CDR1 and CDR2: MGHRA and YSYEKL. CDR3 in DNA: TGCGCCAGCAGCCAAGGGAGGGCCGGGGAGCTGTTTTTT. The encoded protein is CASSQGRAGELFF.

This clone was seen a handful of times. The CDR3 protein is CATRLQGSTEAFF. The CDR3 nucleotides are TGTGCCACCAGATTACAGGGAAGCACTGAAGCTTTCTTT. This sequence joins TRBV7-9 and TRBJ1-1, with D perhaps TRBD1 (6 bases). The V and J ends lost 10 bases and 4 bases respectively, with 16 bases between them. From germline, CDR1 is SEHNR and CDR2 FQNEAQ (reference sequence). CDR3 size: 13 residues.

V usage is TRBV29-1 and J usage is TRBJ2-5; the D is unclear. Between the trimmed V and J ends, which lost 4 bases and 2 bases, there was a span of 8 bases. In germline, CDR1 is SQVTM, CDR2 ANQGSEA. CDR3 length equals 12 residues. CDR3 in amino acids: CSVVRRQETQYF. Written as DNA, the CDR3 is TGCAGCGTTGTTCGGAGACAAGAGACCCAGTACTTC.

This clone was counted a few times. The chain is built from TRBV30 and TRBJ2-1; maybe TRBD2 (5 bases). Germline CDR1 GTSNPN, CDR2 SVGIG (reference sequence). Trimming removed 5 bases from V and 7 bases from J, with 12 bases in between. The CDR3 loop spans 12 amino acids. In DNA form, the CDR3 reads TGTGCCTGGCGGGGAGCTGGTAATGAGCAGTTCTTC. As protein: CAWRGAGNEQFF.

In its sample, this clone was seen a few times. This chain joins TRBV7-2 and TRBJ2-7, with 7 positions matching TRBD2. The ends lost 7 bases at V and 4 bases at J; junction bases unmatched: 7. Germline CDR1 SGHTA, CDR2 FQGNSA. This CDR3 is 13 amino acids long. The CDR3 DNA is TGTGCCAGCAAGGCGGGAGTCTCTTACGAGCAGTACTTC. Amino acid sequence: CASKAGVSYEQYF.